The rows below give T cell receptor beta chains drawn from one sample of a study of blood T cells in healthy people across ages. TCRdb called the 5' RACE reads again in MiXCR, with one record for every CDR3 protein. The table shows more than 1 million distinct CDR3 sequences, with 40% to 50% occurring only once. The source material was blood. The source is a woman aged 55-69 years in good health. Both conserved end residues are part of each CDR3. D genes are given only for firm matches. A row's size may be missing; if present it is once, few, many or a size class.

TRBV6-2/TRBV6-3	TRBJ1-6	NA	NA	CASIFRPGEVSPLHF	TGTGCCAGCATCTTTCGTCCAGGGGAAGTCTCACCCCTCCACTTT
TRBV5-4	TRBJ1-4	NA	TRBD1	CASSRGTGREKLFF	TGTGCCAGCAGCCGGGGGACAGGGCGGGAAAAACTGTTTTTT
TRBV21-1	TRBJ2-6	NA	NA	CASFDREHHSGANVLTF	TGTGCCAGCTTTGACAGGGAGCATCACTCTGGGGCCAACGTCCTGACTTTC
TRBV7-9	TRBJ2-5	NA	NA	CASRLSGKETQYF	TGTGCCAGCAGGTTGTCAGGGAAGGAGACCCAGTACTTC
TRBV20-1	TRBJ2-3	NA	TRBD1	CSASAGTGGSWGTQYF	TGCAGTGCTAGCGCCGGGACAGGCGGATCCTGGGGTACGCAGTATTTT
TRBV20-1	TRBJ1-5	few	NA	CSARPWGGNQPQHF	TGCAGTGCTAGACCGTGGGGGGGGAATCAGCCCCAGCATTTT
TRBV24-1	TRBJ2-7	NA	NA	CATAASSYEQYF	TGTGCCACCGCAGCGAGCTCCTACGAGCAGTACTTC
TRBV20-1	TRBJ2-7	NA	NA	CSARDRTKLTYEQYF	TGCAGTGCTAGAGATCGAACTAAACTGACCTACGAGCAGTACTTC
TRBV20-1	TRBJ2-7	few	NA	CSAIPLRDSYEQYF	TGCAGTGCTATCCCTTTGCGGGACTCCTACGAGCAGTACTTC
TRBV14	TRBJ1-1	NA	NA	CASSLRRTDTRDTEAFF	TGTGCCAGCAGCCTAAGAAGGACGGACACCCGCGACACTGAAGCTTTCTTT
TRBV5-1	TRBJ2-5	NA	TRBD1	CASSLPDVQGAVRETQYF	TGCGCCAGCAGCTTGCCAGACGTCCAGGGGGCTGTGAGGGAGACCCAGTACTTC
TRBV29-1	TRBJ2-1	NA	NA	CSVEAGITYNEQFF	TGCAGCGTTGAGGCGGGGATAACATACAATGAGCAGTTCTTC
TRBV2	TRBJ2-6	NA	TRBD1	CASKAEGARGANVLTF	TGTGCCAGCAAGGCTGAGGGGGCGAGGGGGGCCAACGTCCTGACTTTC
TRBV12-3/TRBV12-4	TRBJ2-1	NA	NA	CASSLVGGAPYNEQFF	TGTGCCAGCAGTTTAGTAGGGGGTGCCCCCTACAATGAGCAGTTCTTC
TRBV6-5	TRBJ2-3	few	NA	CASSYSTLTDTQYF	TGTGCCAGCAGTTACTCGACCTTGACAGATACGCAGTATTTT
TRBV7-2	TRBJ2-5	few	NA	CASSSPRGQETQYF	TGTGCCAGCAGCTCCCCCCGGGGGCAAGAGACCCAGTACTTC
TRBV20-1	TRBJ2-3	NA	NA	CSAPPSSLGLTDTQYF	TGCAGTGCCCCCCCTTCTAGCCTCGGCCTCACAGATACGCAGTATTTT
TRBV11-2	TRBJ2-7	once	NA	CASSFRGGDGTNYEQYF	TGTGCCAGCAGCTTTAGGGGGGGAGACGGGACAAACTACGAGCAGTACTTC
TRBV15	TRBJ2-7	few	TRBD1	CATSRQGVSYEQYF	TGTGCCACCAGTCGACAGGGGGTATCCTACGAGCAGTACTTC
TRBV29-1	TRBJ2-7	NA	NA	CSVAPISYNEQYF	TGCAGCGTTGCCCCGATCTCCTACAATGAGCAGTACTTC
TRBV11-2	TRBJ2-3	few	TRBD1	CASSLGGGTGNLDTQYF	TGTGCCAGCAGCTTAGGGGGCGGGACAGGGAATTTGGATACGCAGTATTTT
TRBV18	TRBJ2-5	NA	NA	CASSPPRGLPSRETQYF	TGTGCCAGCTCACCCCCCCGGGGACTCCCGTCCAGAGAGACCCAGTACTTC
TRBV5-1	TRBJ1-4	few	NA	CASSEQARRDEKLFF	TGCGCCAGCAGCGAACAGGCCCGGCGGGATGAAAAACTGTTTTTT
TRBV27	TRBJ2-7	few	TRBD1	CASSRGQAVYEQYF	TGTGCCAGCAGTCGTGGACAGGCAGTCTACGAGCAGTACTTC
TRBV6-5	TRBJ2-5	NA	TRBD1	CASSFRDRLDRGLVETQYF	TGTGCCAGCAGTTTCCGGGATAGACTGGACAGGGGGCTTGTAGAGACCCAGTACTTC
TRBV14	TRBJ2-7	few	NA	CASSQGLPRVEQYF	TGTGCCAGCAGCCAAGGACTACCGAGGGTCGAGCAGTACTTC
TRBV20-1	TRBJ1-1	NA	NA	CSAGRRAGTEAFF	TGCAGTGCCGGGAGGAGGGCCGGCACTGAAGCTTTCTTT
TRBV29-1	TRBJ2-5	few	NA	CSVEVGEETQYF	TGCAGCGTTGAAGTCGGGGAGGAGACCCAGTACTTC
TRBV24-1	TRBJ2-5	NA	NA	CATSAAGLQETQYF	TGTGCCACCAGTGCGGCAGGGCTCCAAGAGACCCAGTACTTC
TRBV20-1	TRBJ1-6	NA	NA	CSALGASNSPLHF	TGCAGCGCCTTGGGGGCGTCTAATTCACCCCTCCACTTT
TRBV3-1	TRBJ2-7	few	NA	CASSQARDIWRYEQYF	TGTGCCAGCAGCCAAGCACGGGACATTTGGAGGTACGAGCAGTACTTC
TRBV15	TRBJ2-7	NA	NA	CAASRDGSVRYF	TGTGCCGCCAGTAGAGATGGTAGCGTACGGTACTTC
TRBV20-1	TRBJ2-7	NA	TRBD2	CSARLAESSYAQYF	TGCAGTGCCAGACTAGCGGAGAGCTCCTACGCGCAGTACTTC
TRBV10-3	TRBJ1-1	NA	TRBD1	CAISEREGANTEAFF	TGTGCCATCAGTGAACGGGAGGGGGCGAACACTGAAGCTTTCTTT
TRBV6-1	TRBJ2-1	few	NA	CANRGGYNEQFF	TGTGCCAATCGAGGGGGATACAATGAGCAGTTCTTC
TRBV15	TRBJ2-7	many	TRBD2	CATSRSSSGSGYEQYF	TGTGCCACCAGCAGATCATCTAGCGGGAGTGGCTACGAGCAGTACTTC
TRBV10-3	TRBJ1-2	NA	TRBD1	CAIRTRQGNYGYTF	TGTGCCATCAGAACACGACAGGGAAACTATGGCTACACCTTC
TRBV11-2	TRBJ2-5	NA	NA	CASSLDRTVQETQYF	TGTGCCAGCAGCTTAGATAGGACAGTCCAAGAGACCCAGTACTTC
TRBV6-6	TRBJ1-1	NA	NA	CASSPAGEAFF	TGTGCCAGCAGTCCCGCAGGCGAAGCTTTCTTT
TRBV4-1	TRBJ2-1	NA	NA	CASSPEVGRDAQFF	TGCGCCAGCAGCCCCGAGGTAGGGAGAGATGCGCAGTTCTTC
TRBV6-2/TRBV6-3	TRBJ2-1	few	TRBD2	CASSFLTSGPNEQFF	TGTGCCAGCAGTTTCCTGACTAGCGGGCCCAATGAGCAGTTCTTC
TRBV21-1	TRBJ2-5	NA	NA	CASSRKREETQYF	TGTGCCAGCAGCAGGAAAAGGGAAGAGACCCAGTACTTC
TRBV5-1	TRBJ2-7	few	TRBD2	CASSVSGTRKKGDYEQYF	TGCGCCAGCAGCGTCTCCGGGACTAGAAAGAAGGGTGACTACGAGCAGTACTTC
TRBV28	TRBJ2-7	NA	TRBD2	CASSLAGLNYEQYF	TGTGCCAGCAGTTTAGCGGGACTAAACTACGAGCAGTACTTC
TRBV15	TRBJ2-7	NA	TRBD2	CATSTSGSSYEQYF	TGTGCCACCAGCACTAGCGGGAGCTCCTACGAGCAGTACTTC
TRBV25-1	TRBJ2-7	NA	NA	CASSEWGADYEQYF	TGTGCCAGCAGTGAATGGGGGGCCGACTACGAGCAGTACTTC
TRBV5-1	TRBJ1-4	NA	NA	CASSLGSGQRNEKLFF	TGCGCCAGCAGCTTGGGTTCGGGACAACGAAATGAAAAACTGTTTTTT
TRBV6-5	TRBJ2-3	NA	NA	CASSYSHWASTDTQYF	TGTGCCAGCAGTTACTCCCACTGGGCTTCCACAGATACGCAGTATTTT
TRBV4-1	TRBJ2-5	NA	NA	CASSQDGEQGEQYF	TGCGCCAGCAGCCAAGACGGGGAACAAGGGGAGCAGTACTTC
TRBV3-1	TRBJ2-5	NA	NA	CASSQDVGLQYF	TGTGCCAGCAGCCAAGATGTGGGGTTGCAGTACTTC
TRBV20-1	TRBJ2-7	NA	TRBD2	CSASSLAGGPYEQYF	TGCAGTGCTAGCTCCTTGGCGGGAGGGCCGTACGAGCAGTACTTC
TRBV20-1	TRBJ1-5	few	TRBD1	CSARQGAGSNQPQHF	TGCAGTGCTAGACAGGGGGCAGGAAGCAATCAGCCCCAGCATTTT
TRBV20-1	TRBJ2-7	few	TRBD2	CSARDHLAGVSYEQYF	TGCAGTGCTAGAGATCACCTAGCGGGAGTCTCCTACGAGCAGTACTTC